These 14 T cell receptor beta chains share one sample of origin, sequenced in a study of blood T cell repertoires in COVID-19. Method: immunoSEQ multiplex PCR; TCRdb's copy keeps in-frame clones and lacks some. The sample has around 180,000 clones; roughly 70% are singletons. Material for sequencing was peripheral blood. The source is a woman of 80 years or more with acute or convalescent COVID-19.

Here the CDR3 DNA reads TGTGCCAGCTCTGGTGACGGGGACTATGGCTACACCTTC. This gives the protein CASSGDGDYGYTF. The chain links TRBV3-1 (or the pseudogene TRBV3-2) to TRBJ1-2; D remains unclear. The CDR3 consists of 13 residues. Looked up from germline, CDR1 is LGHDT and CDR2 is YNNKEL (reference sequence). V shed 8 bases and J shed 3 bases, with 13 bases lying between them.

The gene calls are TRBV29-1 and TRBJ2-3, with 9 positions matching TRBD2. The germline gives CDR1 SQVTM, CDR2 ANQGSEA. The length of the CDR3 is 15 residues. Trimming at V came to 4 bases and at J to 0 bases, leaving 5 bases not matched to a gene. CDR3: CSVVFLAGSTDTQYF. Here the CDR3 DNA reads TGCAGCGTTGTTTTCCTAGCGGGAAGCACAGATACGCAGTATTTT.

The genes are TRBV3-1 (or the pseudogene TRBV3-2) and TRBJ2-5; 7 bases match TRBD1. Germline loops: CDR1 LGHDT, CDR2 YNNKEL (reference sequence). CDR3 length equals 16 residues. V trimming: 0 bases; J trimming: 8 bases; junction bases outside the gene matches: 12. The CDR3 coding sequence is TGTGCCAGCAGCCAAGAAGCCGGGACAGCCCAAGGTACCCAGTACTTC. Its translation: CASSQEAGTAQGTQYF.

The chain combines TRBV30 with TRBJ1-2, with D possibly TRBD1 on 5 matching bases. V was pared by 1 base and J by 5 bases, with 17 bases between. Germline V gives CDR1 GTSNPN, CDR2 SVGIG (reference sequence). This CDR3 is 15 amino acids long. In DNA form, the CDR3 reads TGTGCCTGGAGTGCCCCTTTAGGGACTTTTTATGGCTACACCTTC. Protein sequence: CAWSAPLGTFYGYTF.

The gene calls are TRBV3-1 (or the pseudogene TRBV3-2) and TRBJ1-4; no reliable D call. Trimming took off 2 bases at V and 5 bases at J, with 12 bases between the two ends. The CDR3 is 15 residues long. The germline CDR1 and CDR2 sequences are LGHDT and YNNKEL (reference sequence). The CDR3 coding sequence is TGTGCCAGCAGCCAAACGCTCACTACAAATGAAAAACTGTTTTTT. It yields the protein CASSQTLTTNEKLFF.

This chain joins TRBV5-1 and TRBJ2-1, with D unresolved. The CDR3 contains 15 residues. The V gene's germline CDR1 is SGHRS and CDR2 YFSETQ. The V gene lost 1 base and the J gene lost 0 bases, with 8 bases spanning the gap. CDR3 sequence (DNA): TGCGCCAGCAGCTTGCCAGCGAGCTCCTACAATGAGCAGTTCTTC. Translating it yields CASSLPASSYNEQFF.

The chain links TRBV3-1 (or the pseudogene TRBV3-2) to TRBJ2-1; D is perhaps TRBD2 (5 bases). The CDR3 consists of 15 residues. V was cut by 1 base and J by 7 bases, with 14 bases left in between. CDR1 LGHDT and CDR2 YNNKEL come from the germline V gene (reference sequence). CDR3 sequence: CASSQVSEAVNEQFF. CDR3 in DNA: TGTGCCAGCAGCCAAGTTTCGGAAGCGGTGAATGAGCAGTTCTTC.

The chain combines TRBV6-2 or TRBV6-3 with TRBJ2-2, with 8 bases aligning to TRBD2. Per the germline V gene, CDR1 is MNHEY and CDR2 is SVGEGT. Trimming took 6 bases from V and 3 from J; bases not matched to a gene: 12. The CDR3 covers 17 residues. CDR3 in DNA: TGTGCCAGCAGCAGCCTAGGGGCGGGAGGTGACACCGGGGAGCTGTTTTTT. This translates into CASSSLGAGGDTGELFF.

The chain employs TRBV9 and TRBJ2-1; 9 positions agree with TRBD2. The CDR3 runs to 16 residues. Looked up from germline, CDR1 is SGDLS and CDR2 is YYNGEE. J was trimmed by 9 bases and V by 0 bases; bases with no gene match: 10. CDR3 protein: CASSVVGLAGSGEQFF. CDR3 DNA sequence: TGTGCCAGCAGCGTAGTGGGGCTAGCGGGATCCGGTGAGCAGTTCTTC.

The chain is built from TRBV29-1 and TRBJ2-1; TRBD2 matches at 14 bases. CDR3 length: 15 residues. The germline gives CDR1 SQVTM, CDR2 ANQGSEA. The J segment lost 7 bases and the V segment lost 6 bases, leaving 8 bases of the junction unmatched. CDR3 coding DNA: TGCAGCGTACGGGGACTAGCGGGAGTAATGAATGAGCAGTTCTTC. This codes for CSVRGLAGVMNEQFF.

The chain joins TRBV19 to TRBJ2-7; 10 bases match TRBD1. With 10 bases clipped from V and 4 bases from J, the junction kept 7 bases outside the gene matches. This CDR3 contains 13 residues. Germline lookup yields CDR1 LNHDA and CDR2 SQIVND (reference sequence). This CDR3 is CATSRDRGYEQYF. The DNA for the CDR3 is TGTGCCACCTCGCGGGACAGGGGATACGAGCAGTACTTC.

The gene calls are TRBV5-4 and TRBJ2-7; TRBD2 agrees at 14 bases. Germline CDR1 reads SGHNT; CDR2 reads YYREEE (reference sequence). With V trimmed by 5 bases and J by 3 bases, 4 bases remained unmatched. The CDR3 has 15 amino acids. For the CDR3, the DNA is TGTGCCAGCAGTAAGGGACTAGCGGGAGTCTACGAGCAGTACTTC. Protein sequence: CASSKGLAGVYEQYF. Full variable domain (rest looked up from reference TRBV5-4 and TRBJ2-7): ETGVTQSPTHLIKTRGQQVTLRCSSQSGHNTVSWYQQALGQGPQFIFQYYREEENGRGNFPPRFSGLQFPNYSSELNVNALELDDSALYLCASSKGLAGVYEQYFGPGTRLTVT.

V is TRBV6-5 and J is TRBJ1-2; a possible D gene is TRBD1 (6 bases). V gave up 0 bases and J gave up 4 bases, with 15 bases separating them. Germline V gene lookup returns CDR1 MNHEY and CDR2 SVGAGI. The CDR3 loop spans 16 amino acids. This CDR3 reads CASSYSAWTAIYGYTF. Here the CDR3 DNA reads TGTGCCAGCAGTTACTCGGCGTGGACAGCCATCTATGGCTACACCTTC.

V is TRBV6-5 and J is TRBJ2-2; D remains ambiguous. Trimming pared 4 bases from V and 0 bases from J, leaving 9 bases between. Germline V gene lookup returns CDR1 MNHEY and CDR2 SVGAGI. There are 15 residues in the CDR3. DNA of the CDR3: TGTGCCAGCAGTTTGTCAGATGCGAACACCGGGGAGCTGTTTTTT. Translated, it gives CASSLSDANTGELFF.